This record covers a single T cell receptor beta chain. Other DNA sequences from this sample encode an identical CDR3 as well. The data derive from a study of blood T cell repertoires in COVID-19. Overall study: Samples came from the United States, Italy and Spain, spanning acute and convalescent COVID-19. PBMCs, B-cell-depleted T cells, or T cells were the source of the cDNA or gDNA that made up the material.

V was clipped by 6 bases and J by 0 bases, with 12 bases between them. There are 15 residues in the CDR3. Germline assignment: CDR1 SNHLY and CDR2 FYNNEI. The protocol was immunoSEQ multiplex PCR, while the TCRdb copy is restricted to in-frame clones and leaves out a portion. Of a few hundred thousand clones listed, approximately 81% are singletons. The source is a woman aged 18-29 years with acute or convalescent COVID-19. The chain has TRBV2 and TRBJ1-5; the D gene is possibly TRBD1 (5 bases). Source material: peripheral blood. CDR3 loop: CASRGTGDSNQPQHF. DNA of the CDR3: TGTGCCAGCAGGGGGACGGGAGATAGCAATCAGCCCCAGCATTTT. Combining the CDR3 with reference TRBV2 and TRBJ1-5 gives the whole variable domain EPEVTQTPSHQVTQMGQEVILRCVPISNHLYFYWYRQILGQKVEFLVSFYNNEISEKSEIFDDQFSVERPDGSNFTLKIRSTKLEDSAMYFCASRGTGDSNQPQHFGDGTRLSIL.